Listed here is a single T cell receptor beta chain. What it binds is not known. A clone one base away is much larger, so this may be a read error. Combining iRepertoire HTBI primers with Arm-PCR of CDR3 regions, the authors built TCR beta libraries. How the authors handled the data: Sequenced samples collectively carried 60 to 75 TRBV and 11 to 15 TRBJ segments. One entry per CDR3 protein results from TCRdb running MiXCR on the multiplex PCR reads. Here the V and J calls rest on TCRdb's processing, not on the authors' analysis. The table lists around 450,000 distinct CDR3 sequences, 20% to 25% of them singletons. The time point: persistent/refractory GD, antithyroid drugs over 5 years with positive TRAb. Preparation of the TCR library used RNA extracted from PBMCs. It was an endocrinology department in Xi'an, China, that provided the patients. This record belongs to a study of regulatory T cells in long-lasting Graves disease. Study-wide results and limits: Newly diagnosed patients shared 850 to 1,000 public clonotypes; persistent patients shared approximately 2,700. Accuracy could have been hurt by small sample size.

The CDR3 runs to 15 residues. Germline-derived CDR1 and CDR2 are MDHEN and SYDVKM. The sequence was obtained from a female donor with Graves disease. Sequences were derived from peripheral blood mononuclear cells (PBMCs), sampled when the disease was refractory, from a patient treated with antithyroid drugs. V gene TRBV28 combines with J gene TRBJ1-5; D gene uncertain. Here the CDR3 DNA reads TGTGCCAGCAGTTTAGGGCAGTTTAGCAATCAGCCCCAGCGTTTT. Residues: CASSLGQFSNQPQRF.